This T cell receptor beta chain is from a study of T cell responses to AZD1222 COVID-19 vaccine. The repertoire was sequenced with immunoSEQ multiplex PCR; TCRdb's copy has only in-frame clones and lacks some. The table shows fewer than 150,000 clones, with roughly 91% occurring only once. Pooling was applied to second doses at about 4 or about 12 weeks. Concerning this clone itself: The target antigen is unknown.

Trimming took off 4 bases at V and 4 bases at J, with 17 bases between the two ends. Germline V gene sequence: CDR1 MNHNS, CDR2 SASEGT. This CDR3 is 16 amino acids long. General observations from the study: The study sampled repertoires only after the peak T cell response.

The sequences come from peripheral blood, collected 28 days after the second AZD1222 dose. The receptor was isolated from an adult who received the AZD1222 COVID-19 vaccine. V usage is TRBV6-1 and J usage is TRBJ1-3; possibly TRBD1 for D (5 bases). The CDR3 is CASSARDQGKGNTIYF. CDR3 coding DNA: TGTGCCAGCAGTGCCCGGGACCAAGGGAAAGGAAACACCATATATTTT.